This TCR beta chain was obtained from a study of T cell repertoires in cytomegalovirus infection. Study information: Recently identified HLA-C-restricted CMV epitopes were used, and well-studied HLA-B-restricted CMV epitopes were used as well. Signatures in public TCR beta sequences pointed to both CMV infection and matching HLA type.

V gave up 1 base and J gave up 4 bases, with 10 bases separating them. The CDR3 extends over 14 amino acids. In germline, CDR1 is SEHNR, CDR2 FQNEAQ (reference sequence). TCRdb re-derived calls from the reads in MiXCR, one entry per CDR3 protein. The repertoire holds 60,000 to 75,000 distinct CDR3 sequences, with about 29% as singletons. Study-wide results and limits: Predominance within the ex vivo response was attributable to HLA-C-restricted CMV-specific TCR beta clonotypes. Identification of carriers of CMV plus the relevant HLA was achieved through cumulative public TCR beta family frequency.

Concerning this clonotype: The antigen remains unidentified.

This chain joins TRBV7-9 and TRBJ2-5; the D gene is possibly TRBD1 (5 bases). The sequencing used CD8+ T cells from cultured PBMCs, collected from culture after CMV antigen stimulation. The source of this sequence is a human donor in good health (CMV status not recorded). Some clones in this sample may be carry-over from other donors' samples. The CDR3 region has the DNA TGTGCCAGCAGCTTAGAAGGGGTGCCAGAGACCCAGTACTTC. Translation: CASSLEGVPETQYF.